These T cell receptor beta chains were read from a single sample in a study of cytomegalovirus exposure and HLA in healthy donors. Clones were read by immunoSEQ multiplex PCR, and TCRdb kept only the in-frame ones, dropping some. The sample contains about 98,000 clones, 77% of which appear only once. The sample taken for sequencing was PBMCs. The receptor set was obtained from a male donor in good health and CMV-seropositive. CDR3s include the opening cysteine and the closing phenylalanine or tryptophan. The order of the fields is D gene, clone size, V gene, J gene, CDR3 protein, CDR3 DNA. The D gene is left open where the match is weak. Expanded clones are given a class, and other clones once, few, many or no size at all.

d_call: NA
clone_size: NA
v_call: TRBV2
j_call: TRBJ2-3
cdr3_aa: CASSSRGDTQYF
cdr3_nt: TGTGCCAGCAGTAGTAGAGGGGATACGCAGTATTTT

d_call: NA
clone_size: NA
v_call: TRBV7-2
j_call: TRBJ2-7
cdr3_aa: CASSRGSVREHYEQYF
cdr3_nt: TGTGCCAGCAGCCGGGGGAGCGTGAGGGAACACTACGAGCAGTACTTC

d_call: TRBD2
clone_size: NA
v_call: TRBV7-2
j_call: TRBJ2-3
cdr3_aa: CASSLLGMASGSSDTQYF
cdr3_nt: TGTGCCAGCAGCTTACTTGGGATGGCTAGCGGGAGTTCAGATACGCAGTATTTT

d_call: NA
clone_size: NA
v_call: TRBV14
j_call: TRBJ2-5
cdr3_aa: CASSQDRGLLQETQYF
cdr3_nt: TGTGCCAGCAGCCAAGACCGGGGACTCCTACAAGAGACCCAGTACTTC

d_call: NA
clone_size: NA
v_call: TRBV12-5
j_call: TRBJ2-5
cdr3_aa: CASGFFQGGSETQYF
cdr3_nt: TGTGCTAGTGGTTTTTTCCAGGGGGGATCAGAGACCCAGTACTTC

d_call: TRBD1
clone_size: NA
v_call: TRBV7-9
j_call: TRBJ1-5
cdr3_aa: CSSTYSWGTGPYSNQPQHF
cdr3_nt: TGTTCCAGCACCTATAGTTGGGGGACAGGGCCATATAGCAATCAGCCCCAGCATTTT

d_call: TRBD1
clone_size: NA
v_call: TRBV5-6
j_call: TRBJ2-7
cdr3_aa: CASSLAPGTGFYEQYF
cdr3_nt: TGTGCCAGCAGCTTAGCTCCCGGGACAGGTTTTTACGAGCAGTACTTC

d_call: NA
clone_size: few
v_call: TRBV29-1
j_call: TRBJ2-5
cdr3_aa: CSVAVETQYF
cdr3_nt: TGCAGCGTTGCGGTGGAGACCCAGTACTTC

d_call: NA
clone_size: NA
v_call: TRBV2
j_call: TRBJ2-3
cdr3_aa: CASSELAMTSTDTQYF
cdr3_nt: TGTGCCAGCAGTGAGCTAGCCATGACTAGCACAGATACGCAGTATTTT

d_call: NA
clone_size: NA
v_call: TRBV7-9
j_call: TRBJ2-5
cdr3_aa: CASSRPEGVETQYF
cdr3_nt: TGTGCCAGCAGCCGTCCGGAAGGGGTGGAGACCCAGTACTTC

d_call: NA
clone_size: NA
v_call: TRBV19
j_call: TRBJ1-5
cdr3_aa: CASSIGGNSNQPQHF
cdr3_nt: TGTGCCAGTAGTATTGGGGGGAATAGCAATCAGCCCCAGCATTTT

d_call: NA
clone_size: once
v_call: TRBV5-5
j_call: TRBJ1-1
cdr3_aa: CASSSPTGSTEAFF
cdr3_nt: TGCGCCAGCAGCTCGCCTACAGGGAGCACTGAAGCTTTCTTT

d_call: NA
clone_size: NA
v_call: TRBV19
j_call: TRBJ2-2
cdr3_aa: CASSMRAATGELFF
cdr3_nt: TGTGCCAGTAGTATGCGGGCGGCCACCGGGGAGCTGTTTTTT

d_call: TRBD2
clone_size: NA
v_call: TRBV28
j_call: TRBJ2-5
cdr3_aa: CASHRTGGPGETQYF
cdr3_nt: TGTGCCAGCCACCGGACGGGAGGGCCAGGGGAGACCCAGTACTTC

d_call: NA
clone_size: NA
v_call: TRBV19
j_call: TRBJ2-7
cdr3_aa: CASRGAWAGMDEQYF
cdr3_nt: TGTGCCAGTAGGGGTGCTTGGGCCGGGATGGACGAGCAGTACTTC

d_call: TRBD1
clone_size: once
v_call: TRBV7-6
j_call: TRBJ2-7
cdr3_aa: CASRTGTGNTYEQYF
cdr3_nt: TGTGCCAGCAGAACAGGGACAGGGAATACCTACGAGCAGTACTTC

d_call: TRBD1
clone_size: NA
v_call: TRBV4-3
j_call: TRBJ2-7
cdr3_aa: CASSQARGLYEQYF
cdr3_nt: TGCGCCAGCAGCCAAGCCAGGGGGCTCTACGAGCAGTACTTC

d_call: NA
clone_size: NA
v_call: TRBV28
j_call: TRBJ1-1
cdr3_aa: CASRTSITNTEAFF
cdr3_nt: TGTGCCAGCAGAACCAGTATTACGAACACTGAAGCTTTCTTT

d_call: TRBD1
clone_size: NA
v_call: TRBV28
j_call: TRBJ2-3
cdr3_aa: CASSPQTGGTDTQYF
cdr3_nt: TGTGCCAGCAGTCCGCAGACAGGGGGCACAGATACGCAGTATTTT